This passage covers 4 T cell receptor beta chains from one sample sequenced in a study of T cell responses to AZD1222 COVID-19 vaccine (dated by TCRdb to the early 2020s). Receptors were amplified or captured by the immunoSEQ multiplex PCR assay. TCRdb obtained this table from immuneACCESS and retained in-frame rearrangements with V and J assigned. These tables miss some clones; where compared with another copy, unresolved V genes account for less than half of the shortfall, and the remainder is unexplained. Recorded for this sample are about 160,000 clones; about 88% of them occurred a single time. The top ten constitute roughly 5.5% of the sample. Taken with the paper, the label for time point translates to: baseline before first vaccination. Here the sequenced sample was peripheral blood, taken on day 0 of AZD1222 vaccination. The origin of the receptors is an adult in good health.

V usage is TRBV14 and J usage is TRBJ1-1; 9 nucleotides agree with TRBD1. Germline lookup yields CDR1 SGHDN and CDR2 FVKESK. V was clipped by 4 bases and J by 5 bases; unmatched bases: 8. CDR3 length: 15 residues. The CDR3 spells CASSRTGTGWTEAFF. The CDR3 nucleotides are TGTGCCAGCAGCCGCACCGGGACAGGGTGGACTGAAGCTTTCTTT.

CDR3 DNA sequence: TGTGCCAGTAGTCCCGCAGGGGGCACGTACGAGCAGTACTTC. Translated: CASSPAGGTYEQYF. The rearrangement links TRBV19 to TRBJ2-7, with TRBD1 identical over 8 bases. The ends lost 5 bases at V and 4 bases at J; junction bases unmatched: 7. CDR1 is LNHDA and CDR2 is SQIVND in the germline V gene (reference sequence). CDR3 length: 14 residues.

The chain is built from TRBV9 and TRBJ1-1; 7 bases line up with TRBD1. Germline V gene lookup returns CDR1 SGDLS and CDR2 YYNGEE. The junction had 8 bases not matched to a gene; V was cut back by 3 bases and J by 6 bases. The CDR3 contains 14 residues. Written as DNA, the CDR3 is TGTGCCAGCAGCGCCGACAGGGTGGTCTCTGAAGCTTTCTTT. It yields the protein CASSADRVVSEAFF.

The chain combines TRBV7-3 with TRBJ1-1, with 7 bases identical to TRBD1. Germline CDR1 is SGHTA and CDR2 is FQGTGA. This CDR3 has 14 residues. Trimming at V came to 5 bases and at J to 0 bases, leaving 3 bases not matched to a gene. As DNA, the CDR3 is TGTGCCAGCAGCAGCGGGACAGTGAACACTGAAGCTTTCTTT. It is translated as CASSSGTVNTEAFF.